Presented here are 20 T cell receptor beta chains from one specimen sequenced in a study of blood T cell repertoires in COVID-19. Here immunoSEQ multiplex PCR was the method, and the copy in TCRdb shows in-frame clones only, minus some. The sample has about 120,000 clones; nearly 90% are singletons. The sample comprised peripheral blood. The receptor set was obtained from a human donor in a cohort sampled during active COVID-19.

The chain recombines TRBV7-9 with TRBJ2-3, with TRBD2 as a possible D gene (5 bases). Germline V gene sequence: CDR1 SEHNR, CDR2 FQNEAQ (reference sequence). Trimming removed 5 bases from V and 1 base from J, with 16 bases in between. The CDR3 has 16 amino acids. The CDR3 DNA is TGTGCCAGCAGCCCCCCGGGAATTGCCCGCACAGATACGCAGTATTTT. Its translation: CASSPPGIARTDTQYF.

The V gene is TRBV6-5, the J gene TRBJ2-1; D perhaps matches TRBD2 (7 bases). The CDR3 runs 12 residues. Trimming took off 8 bases at V and 6 bases at J, with 11 bases between the two ends. Germline assignment: CDR1 MNHEY and CDR2 SVGAGI. In DNA, the CDR3 is TGTGCCAGCCGAGGGGGGGTCAATGAGCAGTTCTTC. Its translation is CASRGGVNEQFF.

V gene TRBV7-3 combines with J gene TRBJ1-2; 9 nucleotides match TRBD1. The CDR3 has 13 amino acids. Germline CDR1 SGHTA, CDR2 FQGTGA. Trimming cost V 5 bases and J 5 bases; bases outside gene matches: 3. The CDR3 DNA sequence: TGTGCCAGCAGCACGACAGGGGGGTATGGCTACACCTTC. Translating it yields CASSTTGGYGYTF.

V gene TRBV28 combines with J gene TRBJ2-2, with TRBD1 matching over 11 bases. Germline V gives CDR1 MDHEN, CDR2 SYDVKM. V lost 5 bases and J lost 7; bases outside the gene matches: 6. The CDR3 is 15 amino acids. Here the CDR3 reads CASSGPGQGGGELFF. The CDR3, as DNA: TGTGCCAGCAGTGGACCGGGACAGGGGGGCGGGGAGCTGTTTTTT.

V is TRBV27 and J is TRBJ1-5; 8 nucleotides line up with TRBD1. The CDR3 length is 15 residues. V lost 1 base and J lost 3; bases outside the gene matches: 2. Germline CDR1 MNHEY, CDR2 SMNVEV (reference sequence). Here the CDR3 reads CASSLLGQANQPQHF. CDR3 DNA: TGTGCCAGCAGTTTATTGGGACAGGCCAATCAGCCCCAGCATTTT.

V usage is TRBV10-3 and J usage is TRBJ2-7, with 9 bases lining up with TRBD2. V shed 3 bases and J 5 bases; nucleotides not matched to a gene: 2. Germline V gene sequence: CDR1 ENHRY, CDR2 SYGVKD. The CDR3 totals 13 residues. The CDR3 spells CAISELAGDEQYF. The CDR3 nucleotides are TGTGCCATCAGTGAATTAGCGGGAGACGAGCAGTACTTC.

V gene TRBV2 combines with J gene TRBJ2-7; 8 nucleotides line up with TRBD2. CDR1 is SNHLY and CDR2 is FYNNEI in the germline V gene. The CDR3 covers 14 residues. The J segment lost 5 bases and the V segment lost 6 bases, leaving 9 bases of the junction unmatched. The CDR3 DNA reads TGTGCCAGCAGCCCTAGCGGGTATACCGACGAGCAGTACTTC. It codes for CASSPSGYTDEQYF. Drawing the rest from reference TRBV2 and TRBJ2-7, the complete variable domain is EPEVTQTPSHQVTQMGQEVILRCVPISNHLYFYWYRQILGQKVEFLVSFYNNEISEKSEIFDDQFSVERPDGSNFTLKIRSTKLEDSAMYFCASSPSGYTDEQYFGPGTRLTVT.

The chain links TRBV28 to TRBJ2-2, with 8 bases lining up with TRBD1. CDR1 and CDR2 from the germline V gene are MDHEN and SYDVKM. J was trimmed by 6 bases and V by 6 bases; bases with no gene match: 6. The CDR3 runs 14 residues. CDR3 sequence (DNA): TGTGCCAGCAGGGTCCAGGGGGCAGCCGGGGAGCTGTTTTTT. This codes for CASRVQGAAGELFF.

The rearrangement links TRBV28 to TRBJ1-3; TRBD1 aligns across 7 bases. This CDR3 is 16 amino acids long. V was clipped by 5 bases and J by 3 bases; unmatched bases: 10. In germline, CDR1 is MDHEN, CDR2 SYDVKM. CDR3 coding DNA: TGTGCCAGCAGTGCCACTAGAACAGGGGTTGGAAACACCATATATTTT. Its translation is CASSATRTGVGNTIYF.

J is TRBJ1-6 and V is TRBV6-1; 8 nucleotides match TRBD1. V dropped 0 bases and J dropped 4; count of bases not matched to a gene: 5. CDR3 length: 17 amino acids. Germline lookup yields CDR1 MNHNS and CDR2 SASEGT. This CDR3 is CASSEAQGAGYNSPLHF. The CDR3 coding sequence is TGTGCCAGCAGTGAAGCCCAGGGGGCTGGTTATAATTCACCCCTCCACTTT.

The CDR3 DNA is TGCGCCAGCAGCCAAGACGACAGGGGAGGCACTGAAGCTTTCTTT. Translating it yields CASSQDDRGGTEAFF. The chain combines TRBV4-1 with TRBJ1-1, with 8 bases that match TRBD1. This CDR3 has 15 residues. V lost 0 bases and J lost 4; bases outside the gene matches: 4. CDR1 MGHRA and CDR2 YSYEKL come from the germline V gene.

This chain joins TRBV6-1 and TRBJ1-5; tentative D call: TRBD1 (5 bases). Between the trimmed V and J ends, which lost 2 bases and 6 bases, there was a span of 14 bases. Germline V gene data show CDR1 as MNHNS and CDR2 as SASEGT. CDR3 length equals 15 residues. Here the CDR3 reads CASSERWGASQPQHF. The CDR3 DNA is TGTGCCAGCAGTGAAAGGTGGGGCGCGAGTCAGCCCCAGCATTTT.

This clone came up once. This chain uses TRBV6-5 with TRBJ2-7; D may be TRBD1 (6 bases). The V end was cut by 0 bases, the J end by 1 base, with 10 bases between. There are 15 residues in the CDR3. The germline V gene encodes CDR1 MNHEY and CDR2 SVGAGI. CDR3 amino acids: CASSYSATGSYEQYF. DNA of the CDR3: TGTGCCAGCAGTTACTCGGCTACAGGGTCCTACGAGCAGTACTTC.

The V gene is TRBV27, the J gene TRBJ1-3; TRBD1 matches 8 bases. The trim removed 6 bases at V and 7 bases at J, leaving 11 bases unmatched. From germline, CDR1 is MNHEY and CDR2 SMNVEV (reference sequence). CDR3 length equals 15 residues. CDR3 residues: CASSPPDRGRNTIYF. CDR3 sequence (DNA): TGTGCCAGCAGCCCTCCCGACAGGGGTCGGAACACCATATATTTT.

The chain carries TRBV11-1 and TRBJ1-3, with D unclear. The CDR3 runs 14 residues. Germline V gives CDR1 SGHAT, CDR2 FQDESV (reference sequence). The V end was cut by 3 bases, the J end by 3 bases, with 9 bases between. CDR3 region: CASSFERYGNTIYF. The CDR3 nucleotides are TGTGCCAGCAGCTTCGAACGGTATGGAAACACCATATATTTT. The variable domain in full, completed from reference TRBV11-1 and TRBJ1-3, reads EAEVAQSPRYKITEKSQAVAFWCDPISGHATLYWYRQILGQGPELLVQFQDESVVDDSQLPKDRFSAERLKGVDSTLKIQPAELGDSAMYLCASSFERYGNTIYFGEGSWLTVV.

A few counts support this clone. The V and J genes are TRBV10-3 and TRBJ1-2; 11 bases fit TRBD1. The CDR3 totals 15 residues. Germline values: CDR1 ENHRY, CDR2 SYGVKD. V lost 4 bases, J lost 4 bases, and 5 bases stayed unmatched. CDR3 bases: TGTGCCATCAGTGGAAGGACAGGGGGCGTCTATGGCTACACCTTC. Protein sequence: CAISGRTGGVYGYTF.

The chain carries TRBV12-3 or TRBV12-4 and TRBJ1-1; perhaps TRBD1 as D (6 bases). Deletions cut 2 bases from V and 7 bases from J, with 11 bases between. This CDR3 has 13 amino acids. The CDR3 DNA is TGTGCCAGCAGTTTATCACAGGGAAATGAAGCTTTCTTT. It is translated as CASSLSQGNEAFF.

This clone was detected a few times. The J gene is TRBJ2-1, the V gene TRBV6-2 or TRBV6-3, with a possible D match to TRBD2 (5 bases). The CDR3 is 12 residues long. Germline V gene sequence: CDR1 MNHEY, CDR2 SVGEGT. Trimming took 2 bases from V and 6 from J, leaving 5 bases between them. CDR3 nucleotides: TGTGCCAGCAGTTACAGCGGCAATGAGCAGTTCTTC. Translated: CASSYSGNEQFF.

The rearrangement uses TRBV28 and TRBJ1-3; tentatively, D is TRBD1 (5 bases). CDR1 is MDHEN, CDR2 SYDVKM, per germline. V was clipped by 5 bases and J by 0 bases, with 14 bases between them. The CDR3 is made up of 16 amino acids. This chain's CDR3 is CASSTPQGNSGNTIYF. The CDR3 DNA follows: TGTGCCAGCAGTACACCCCAGGGAAACTCTGGAAACACCATATATTTT.

A single count supports this clone. The chain carries TRBV7-2 and TRBJ2-3; no clear D. The V end was cut by 0 bases, the J end by 4 bases, with 8 bases between. This CDR3 comprises 14 residues. The germline V gene encodes CDR1 SGHTA and CDR2 FQGNSA. The DNA of the CDR3 is TGTGCCAGCAGCTTAGCGAGGCCGGCAGATACGCAGTATTTT. Its protein is CASSLARPADTQYF.